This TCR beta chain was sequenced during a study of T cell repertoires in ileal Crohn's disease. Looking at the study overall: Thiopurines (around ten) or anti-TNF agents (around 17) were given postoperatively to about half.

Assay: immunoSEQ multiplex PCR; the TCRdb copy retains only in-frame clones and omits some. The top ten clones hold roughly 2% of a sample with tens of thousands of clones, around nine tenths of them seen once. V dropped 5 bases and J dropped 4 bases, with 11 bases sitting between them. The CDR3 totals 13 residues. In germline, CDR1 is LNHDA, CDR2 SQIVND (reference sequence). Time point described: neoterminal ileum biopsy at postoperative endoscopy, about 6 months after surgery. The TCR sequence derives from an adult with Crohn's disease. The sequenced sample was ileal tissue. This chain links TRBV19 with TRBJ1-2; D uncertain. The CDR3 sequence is CASSLSGGYGYTF. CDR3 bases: TGTGCCAGTAGTTTGTCAGGAGGCTATGGCTACACCTTC. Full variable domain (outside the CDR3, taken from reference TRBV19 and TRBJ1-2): DGGITQSPKYLFRKEGQNVTLSCEQNLNHDAMYWYRQDPGQGLRLIYYSQIVNDFQKGDIAEGYSVSREKKESFPLTVTSAQKNPTAFYLCASSLSGGYGYTFGSGTRLTVV.